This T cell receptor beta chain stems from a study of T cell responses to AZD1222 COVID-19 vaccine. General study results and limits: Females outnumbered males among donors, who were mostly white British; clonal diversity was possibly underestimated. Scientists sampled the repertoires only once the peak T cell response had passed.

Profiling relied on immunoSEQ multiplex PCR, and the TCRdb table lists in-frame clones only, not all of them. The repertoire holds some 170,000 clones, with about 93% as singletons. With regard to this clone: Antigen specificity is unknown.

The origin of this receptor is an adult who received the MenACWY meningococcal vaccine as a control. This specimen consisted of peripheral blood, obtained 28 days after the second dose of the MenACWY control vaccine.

In DNA form, the CDR3 reads TGTGCCAGCAGGAAGAGGGAAGAGGAAAAACTGTTTTTT. Its protein is CASRKREEEKLFF. The chain carries TRBV12-3 or TRBV12-4 and TRBJ1-4; D is undetermined. CDR3 length: 13 residues. Trimming stripped 6 bases from V and 8 bases from J, with 13 bases between.